This TCR beta chain is drawn from a study of blood T cell repertoires in COVID-19. Across the study: The origin of the acute and convalescent COVID-19 samples was the United States, Italy and Spain. The cDNA or gDNA used as material had been derived from T cells, B-cell-depleted T cells, or PBMCs.

Per the germline V gene, CDR1 is SNHLY and CDR2 is FYNNEI. This CDR3 contains 15 residues. V was shortened by 5 bases and J by 4 bases, with 17 bases between the two germline ends. In the original workflow: Reference gene primer amplification gave estimated nucleated cell counts. Profiling relied on immunoSEQ multiplex PCR, and the TCRdb table lists in-frame clones only, not all of them. The V and J calls and the clone size are those of that table, but D and trimming were determined from the DNA. Here the sample spans some 150,000 clones, roughly 82% being singletons. The sequenced material came from peripheral blood. This chain links TRBV2 with TRBJ1-2; TRBD1 is a possible D gene (6 bases). The sequence came from a human donor in a cohort sampled during active COVID-19. The CDR3 DNA reads TGTGCCAGCAGTCAACAGACAGGACAGACCTATGGCTACACCTTC. It encodes CASSQQTGQTYGYTF. Using reference TRBV2 and TRBJ1-2 for the parts outside the CDR3, the full variable domain is EPEVTQTPSHQVTQMGQEVILRCVPISNHLYFYWYRQILGQKVEFLVSFYNNEISEKSEIFDDQFSVERPDGSNFTLKIRSTKLEDSAMYFCASSQQTGQTYGYTFGSGTRLTVV.